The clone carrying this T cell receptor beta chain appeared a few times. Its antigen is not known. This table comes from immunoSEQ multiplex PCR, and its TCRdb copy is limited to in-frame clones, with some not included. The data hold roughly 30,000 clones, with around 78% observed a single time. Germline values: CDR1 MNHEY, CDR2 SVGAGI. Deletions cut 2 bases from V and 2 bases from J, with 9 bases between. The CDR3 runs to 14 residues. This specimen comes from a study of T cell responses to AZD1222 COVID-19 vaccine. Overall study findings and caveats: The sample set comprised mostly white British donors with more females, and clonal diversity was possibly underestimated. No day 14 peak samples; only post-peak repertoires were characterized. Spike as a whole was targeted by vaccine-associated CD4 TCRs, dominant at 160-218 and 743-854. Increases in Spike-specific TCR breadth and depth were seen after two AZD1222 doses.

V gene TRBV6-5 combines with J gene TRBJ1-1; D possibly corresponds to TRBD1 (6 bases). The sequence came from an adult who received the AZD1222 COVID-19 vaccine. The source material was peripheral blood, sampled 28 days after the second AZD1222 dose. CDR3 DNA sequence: TGTGCCAGCAGTTACGGACAGAGAAACACTGAAGCTTTCTTT. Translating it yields CASSYGQRNTEAFF.